Presented here are 10 T cell receptor beta chains from one specimen sequenced in a study of shared clonotypes between healthy human individuals. Some clones are missing from TCRdb's copy, which holds only in-frame ones; the method was immunoSEQ multiplex PCR. The sample carries around 690,000 clones, less than 95% recorded once. Source material: memory CD8+ T cells from PBMCs. Documented subset: CD45RO+ cells pooled with CCR7-negative TemRA cells. The source of these receptors is a young man in good health. Some clones in this sample may be carry-over from other donors' samples.

This rearrangement joins TRBV11-2 to TRBJ2-7; TRBD2 aligns across 7 bases. Germline assignment: CDR1 SGHAT and CDR2 FQNNGV. CDR3 length equals 16 residues. Germline trimming cut 4 bases from V and 0 bases from J; bases unmatched to any gene: 9. This CDR3 is CASSSIPGTTSYEQYF. The CDR3 nucleotides read TGTGCCAGCAGCTCGATCCCCGGGACTACCTCCTACGAGCAGTACTTC.

The rearrangement links TRBV10-3 to TRBJ1-1, with 7 bases matching TRBD1. The germline V gene has CDR1 ENHRY and CDR2 SYGVKD. V was clipped by 0 bases and J by 5 bases; unmatched bases: 6. The length of the CDR3 is 15 residues. In DNA form, the CDR3 reads TGTGCCATCAGTGAGTCGACAGGGAGACGAACTGAAGCTTTCTTT. Its protein product is CAISESTGRRTEAFF.

The chain combines TRBV7-9 with TRBJ2-2; the match to TRBD2 covers 10 bases. Germline V gene sequence: CDR1 SEHNR, CDR2 FQNEAQ (reference sequence). This CDR3 comprises 18 residues. V lost 0 bases, J lost 7 bases, and 11 bases stayed unmatched. The CDR3 nucleotides are TGTGCCAGCAGCTTAGCCCTGGGAGTAGCGGGAGGTATCGGGGAGCTGTTTTTT. Its translation is CASSLALGVAGGIGELFF.

The chain employs TRBV5-1 and TRBJ2-7; TRBD2 matches 9 bases. The J segment lost 3 bases and the V segment lost 0 bases, leaving 4 bases of the junction unmatched. Germline lookup yields CDR1 SGHRS and CDR2 YFSETQ. The length of the CDR3 is 15 residues. The CDR3 loop reads CASSLVLAGDYEQYF. The CDR3 nucleotides are TGCGCCAGCAGCTTGGTATTAGCGGGAGACTACGAGCAGTACTTC.

The rearrangement links TRBV28 to TRBJ1-5; no firm D call. V lost 6 bases, J lost 2 bases, and 8 bases lay in between. The CDR3 is 13 amino acids. CDR1 and CDR2 (germline): MDHEN, SYDVKM. As DNA, the CDR3 is TGTGCCAGCAGCCGCGGGGGCAATCAGCCCCAGCATTTT. Translating it yields CASSRGGNQPQHF.

CDR3: CSVGFGGFNEQFF. The DNA for the CDR3 is TGCAGCGTTGGATTTGGGGGCTTCAATGAGCAGTTCTTC. The chain combines TRBV29-1 with TRBJ2-1; tentative D call: TRBD1 (6 bases). CDR3 length: 13 amino acids. The germline V gene encodes CDR1 SQVTM and CDR2 ANQGSEA. Trimming took 4 bases from V and 6 from J, leaving 13 bases between them.

In regard to this clone: The identical CDR3 is also encoded by other nucleotide sequences in the sample. The chain combines TRBV5-5 with TRBJ1-1; no clear D. Germline V lookup: CDR1 SGHKS, CDR2 YYEKEE (reference sequence). Between the trimmed V and J ends, which lost 0 bases and 0 bases, there was a span of 3 bases. The CDR3 spans 13 residues. The CDR3, as DNA: TGTGCCAGCAGCTTGGATGTGAACACTGAAGCTTTCTTT. Amino acid sequence: CASSLDVNTEAFF.

The chain combines TRBV5-1 with TRBJ2-7; D possibly matches TRBD1 or TRBD2 (5 bases each). The germline gives CDR1 SGHRS, CDR2 YFSETQ. Trimming pared 4 bases from V and 1 base from J, leaving 21 bases between. The CDR3 spans 17 residues. For the CDR3, the DNA is TGCGCCAGCAGCCCGGACTCCGGGACCGACGAGTCCTACGAGCAGTACTTC. It codes for CASSPDSGTDESYEQYF.

The rearrangement uses TRBV11-2 and TRBJ1-2; D gene unclear. V was cut by 3 bases and J by 0 bases, with 8 bases left in between. The CDR3 loop spans 14 amino acids. CDR1 SGHAT and CDR2 FQNNGV come from the germline V gene. CDR3 region: CASSLGTTNYGYTF. CDR3 coding DNA: TGTGCCAGCAGCTTGGGCACAACTAACTATGGCTACACCTTC. Filled out from reference TRBV11-2 and TRBJ1-2, the complete variable domain reads EAGVAQSPRYKIIEKRQSVAFWCNPISGHATLYWYQQILGQGPKLLIQFQNNGVVDDSQLPKDRFSAERLKGVDSTLKIQPAKLEDSAVYLCASSLGTTNYGYTFGSGTRLTVV.

The chain combines TRBV6-1 with TRBJ2-7; 11 bases are a match to TRBD2. The CDR3 loop spans 14 amino acids. Germline CDR1 reads MNHNS; CDR2 reads SASEGT. J lost 2 bases, V lost 4 bases, and 1 base had no gene match. CDR3 coding DNA: TGTGCCAGCAGTGTGACTAGCGGGGCCTACGAGCAGTACTTC. Translated: CASSVTSGAYEQYF.